Below, 18 T cell receptor beta chains from the same sample are listed, as sequenced in a study of CD8 T cells in ankylosing spondylitis. Study-level results: What seemed typical of ankylosing spondylitis blood was a TCR beta motif built from roughly 8 highly homologous variants.

Using its own MiXCR run on the 5' RACE reads, TCRdb lists one record per CDR3 protein. The repertoire holds over 450,000 distinct CDR3 sequences, with roughly 13% as singletons. The antigens these receptors bind are not known. The sequencing sample was made of blood, either unsorted or a sorted T cell fraction (not recorded which). The receptors were sampled from a male donor with ankylosing spondylitis.

This clonotype has ten or more counts. The DNA of the CDR3 is TGCAGCGTTGAAGCGGAGGGCCCTCGAGATACGCAGTATTTT. As protein: CSVEAEGPRDTQYF. This sequence joins TRBV29-1 and TRBJ2-3; the D gene is possibly TRBD2 (6 bases). Germline V gene lookup returns CDR1 SQVTM and CDR2 ANQGSEA. The CDR3 has 14 residues. V was pared by 1 base and J by 5 bases, with 13 bases between.

This clonotype has a count of ten or more. This chain connects TRBV6-2 or TRBV6-3 to TRBJ2-5; D gene unclear. V lost 0 bases and J 4 bases, leaving 3 bases between the germline ends. CDR3 size: 12 residues. The germline gives CDR1 MNHEY, CDR2 SVGEGT. The CDR3 nucleotides are TGTGCCAGCAGTTACTCCGGAGAGACCCAGTACTTC. Its protein is CASSYSGETQYF.

This clonotype was counted between two and nine times. The chain uses TRBV5-1 and TRBJ2-1, with 9 bases identical to TRBD2. CDR1 SGHRS and CDR2 YFSETQ come from the germline V gene. J was trimmed by 0 bases and V by 5 bases; bases with no gene match: 6. The CDR3 runs 16 residues. CDR3 nucleotides: TGCGCCAGCAGTTTAGCGGGAGCAGTCTCCTACAATGAGCAGTTCTTC. Amino acid sequence: CASSLAGAVSYNEQFF.

CDR3: CASSAGAGLSSYEQYV. CDR3 coding DNA: TGCGCCAGCAGTGCTGGGGCGGGGTTGAGCTCCTACGAGCAGTACGTC. This rearrangement joins TRBV5-1 to TRBJ2-7, with D maybe TRBD2 (6 bases). CDR1 and CDR2 (germline): SGHRS, YFSETQ. V lost 5 bases and J lost 0, with 18 bases in between. The CDR3 runs to 16 residues.

This clonotype appeared many times. Here the CDR3 DNA reads TGCAGTCTTTCAGGCCAGGGGGCCCCAGATACGCAGTATTTT. It translates to CSLSGQGAPDTQYF. This rearrangement joins TRBV20-1 to TRBJ2-3, with 8 bases aligning to TRBD1. The CDR3 runs to 14 residues. After removal of 8 bases from V and 4 bases from J, the junction contained 11 bases not matched to a gene. The V gene's germline CDR1 is DFQATT and CDR2 SNEGSKA (reference sequence).

The chain has TRBV28 and TRBJ1-2; no clear D. The CDR3 extends over 17 amino acids. Per germline, CDR1 MDHEN and CDR2 SYDVKM. Trimming took off 7 bases at V and 0 bases at J, with 21 bases between the two ends. CDR3 in DNA: TGTGCCAGCACCCAGCGGGTAGGATCCCGGGCTAACTATGGCTACACCTTC. It specifies CASTQRVGSRANYGYTF.

In this sample, this clonotype turned up once. One base away lies a much larger clone, so this may be a sequencing read error. The rearrangement links TRBV28 to TRBJ2-3; D unresolved. This CDR3 spans 17 amino acids. V was clipped by 5 bases and J by 3 bases, with 21 bases between them. Germline CDR1 reads MDHEN; CDR2 reads SYDVKM. The CDR3: CASSDDGFDNGTDTQYF. The CDR3 DNA reads TGTGCCAGCAGTGATGACGGTTTCGACAACGGGACAGATACGCAGTATTTT.

The chain employs TRBV3-1 and TRBJ2-7, with 7 bases aligning to TRBD1. This CDR3 has 15 amino acids. J was trimmed by 6 bases and V by 1 base; bases with no gene match: 9. Germline values: CDR1 LGHDT, CDR2 YNNKEL (reference sequence). The CDR3 spells CASSQGYRGGIEQYV. The CDR3 coding sequence is TGTGCCAGCAGCCAAGGTTACAGGGGCGGAATCGAGCAGTACGTC.

The CDR3 sequence: CASSRRDRVNTIYF. CDR3 bases: TGTGCCAGCAGTCGTCGGGACAGGGTGAACACCATATATTTT. The chain uses TRBV12-3 or TRBV12-4 and TRBJ1-3, with 9 bases matching TRBD1. This CDR3 region has 14 residues. J was trimmed by 7 bases and V by 5 bases; bases with no gene match: 6.

This clonotype was seen a handful of times. V gene TRBV5-1 combines with J gene TRBJ2-1; 11 nucleotides line up with TRBD1. Germline lookup yields CDR1 SGHRS and CDR2 YFSETQ. The length of the CDR3 is 17 residues. V shed 4 bases and J 0 bases; nucleotides not matched to a gene: 6. CDR3 nucleotides: TGCGCCAGCAGCGAGGGGACAGGGGGTTTCTCCTACAATGAGCAGTTCTTC. Translation gives CASSEGTGGFSYNEQFF.

The CDR3 here is CASSLAVAGLLVTQYF. Here the CDR3 DNA reads TGTGCCAGCAGCCTCGCGGTGGCGGGACTCCTAGTTACGCAGTATTTT. The chain has TRBV11-2 and TRBJ2-3; D possibly corresponds to TRBD2 (6 bases). CDR3 length: 16 residues. V lost 5 bases to trimming and J lost 8 bases, with 23 bases between them. Per the germline V gene, CDR1 is SGHAT and CDR2 is FQNNGV.

The chain combines TRBV10-3 with TRBJ1-1; 8 positions agree with TRBD1. Germline V gives CDR1 ENHRY, CDR2 SYGVKD. The CDR3 loop spans 12 amino acids. Trimming cost V 8 bases and J 1 base; bases outside gene matches: 0. Here the CDR3 DNA reads TGTGCCATCGGGACAGGGAACACTGAAGCTTTCTTT. This codes for CAIGTGNTEAFF.

The chain employs TRBV10-3 and TRBJ1-2; 10 bases map to TRBD1. Germline V gene lookup returns CDR1 ENHRY and CDR2 SYGVKD. CDR3 length equals 16 residues. With V trimmed by 0 bases and J by 2 bases, 3 bases remained unmatched. Here the CDR3 DNA reads TGTGCCATCAGTGAGTCGGGGGACAGGGGCAACTATGGCTACACCTTC. It encodes CAISESGDRGNYGYTF.

V and J are TRBV20-1 and TRBJ2-1, with 13 positions matching TRBD2. CDR1 is DFQATT, CDR2 SNEGSKA, per germline (reference sequence). The CDR3 extends over 12 amino acids. For the CDR3, the DNA is TGCGGGGGGGGACTAGCGGGATATGAGCAGTTCTTC. It yields the protein CGGGLAGYEQFF.

The genes are TRBV10-2 and TRBJ2-3; no clear D. V was trimmed by 0 bases and J by 0 bases, leaving 4 bases between them. This CDR3 contains 14 residues. The V gene's germline CDR1 is WSHSY and CDR2 SAAADI. CDR3 sequence: CASSESRSTDTQYF. The CDR3 region has the DNA TGCGCCAGCAGTGAGTCTCGCAGCACAGATACGCAGTATTTT.

This chain uses TRBV6-1 with TRBJ2-1; 8 nucleotides match TRBD2. Germline CDR1 MNHNS, CDR2 SASEGT. The V gene end was trimmed by 0 bases and the J gene end by 4 bases; junction bases not matched to a gene: 5. The CDR3 is made up of 16 amino acids. Here the CDR3 DNA reads TGTGCCAGCAGTGAAGCCTGGATAGCGGGGTACAATGAGCAGTTCTTC. It is translated as CASSEAWIAGYNEQFF.

The genes are TRBV5-1 and TRBJ2-5, with TRBD1 as a possible D gene (6 bases). Germline-derived CDR1 and CDR2 are SGHRS and YFSETQ. This CDR3 contains 14 residues. V lost 3 bases to trimming and J lost 5 bases, with 14 bases between them. The CDR3 DNA is TGCGCCAGCAGCTCCGGTGGGGGCAGGGAGACCCAGTACTTC. Translation gives CASSSGGGRETQYF.

The chain is built from TRBV2 and TRBJ1-1, with D perhaps TRBD1 (6 bases). The germline CDR1 and CDR2 sequences are SNHLY and FYNNEI. Trimming shortened V by 0 bases and J by 1 base, and 9 bases separated the two germline ends. CDR3 length equals 15 residues. In DNA, the CDR3 is TGTGCCAGCAGTGAAGCGCCCAGGGGGAACACTGAAGCTTTCTTT. It codes for CASSEAPRGNTEAFF.